This T cell receptor beta chain appears in the sequencing data of a study of cytomegalovirus exposure and HLA in healthy donors. The CDR3 is 15 amino acids. Germline assignment: CDR1 SNHLY and CDR2 FYNNEI. With 2 bases clipped from V and 2 bases from J, the junction kept 2 bases outside the gene matches. The PCR made use of 60 Vbeta and 13 Jbeta primers. Repertoires were generated with immunoSEQ multiplex PCR, while TCRdb's copy carries only in-frame clones and drops some. Of 160,000 or so clones listed, around four fifths are singletons. V is TRBV2 and J is TRBJ1-4; 7 bases are shared with TRBD1. Material: PBMCs. This TCR was sampled from a man aged 18 to 30 in good health and CMV-seronegative. In nucleotides, the CDR3 is TGTGCCAGCAGTGAAACAGGGGCCACTAATGAAAAACTGTTTTTT. It encodes CASSETGATNEKLFF.